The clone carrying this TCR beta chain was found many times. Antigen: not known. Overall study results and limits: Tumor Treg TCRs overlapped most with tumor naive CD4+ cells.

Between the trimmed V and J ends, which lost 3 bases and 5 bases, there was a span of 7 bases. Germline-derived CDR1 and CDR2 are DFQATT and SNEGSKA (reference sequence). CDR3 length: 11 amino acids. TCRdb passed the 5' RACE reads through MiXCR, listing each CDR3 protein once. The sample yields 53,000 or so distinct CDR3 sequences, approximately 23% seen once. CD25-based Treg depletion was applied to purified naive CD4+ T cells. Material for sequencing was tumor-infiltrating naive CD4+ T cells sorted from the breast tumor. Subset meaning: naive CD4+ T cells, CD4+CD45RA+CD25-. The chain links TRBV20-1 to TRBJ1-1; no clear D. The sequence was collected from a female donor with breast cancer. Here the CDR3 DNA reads TGCAGTGCTAGGGCAACGACTGAAGCTTTCTTT. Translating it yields CSARATTEAFF.